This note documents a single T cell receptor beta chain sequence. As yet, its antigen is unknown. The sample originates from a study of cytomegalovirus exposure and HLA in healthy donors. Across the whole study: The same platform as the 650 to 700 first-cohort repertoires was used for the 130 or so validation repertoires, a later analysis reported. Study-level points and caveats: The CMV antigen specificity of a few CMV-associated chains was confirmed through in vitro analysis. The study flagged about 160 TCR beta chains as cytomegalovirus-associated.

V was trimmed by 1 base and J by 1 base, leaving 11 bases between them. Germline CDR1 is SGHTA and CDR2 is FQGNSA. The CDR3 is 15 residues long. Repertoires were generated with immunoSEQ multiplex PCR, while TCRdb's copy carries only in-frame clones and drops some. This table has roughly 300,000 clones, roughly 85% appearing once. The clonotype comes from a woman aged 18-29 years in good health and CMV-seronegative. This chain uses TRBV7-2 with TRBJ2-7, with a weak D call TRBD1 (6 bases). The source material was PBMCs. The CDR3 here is CASSLEQGPSYEQYF. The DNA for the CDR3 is TGTGCCAGCAGCTTAGAACAGGGTCCATCCTACGAGCAGTACTTC.